This T cell receptor (beta chain) was observed in a study of CD4+ T cells in melanoma. A remark on this clone: The antigen remains undetermined.

Trimming removed 8 bases at V and 7 bases at J, with 18 bases between. CDR3 size: 15 residues. The germline V gene encodes CDR1 MNHEY and CDR2 SMNVEV (reference sequence). General study points: Neoantigen-specific CD4+ T cells in melanoma reportedly had diverse differentiation states. CD8+ T cell, macrophage and B cell function reportedly correlated with neoantigen-specific CD4+ T cells.

Profiled with immunoSEQ multiplex PCR; TCRdb holds only in-frame clones, not every one. This table holds about 11,000 clones, roughly two thirds found once. Sequencing used cells from a culture (not recorded whether cultured in vitro). The rearrangement uses TRBV27 and TRBJ1-6; a weak D match, TRBD1 (6 bases). The clonotype comes from a human donor with melanoma. CDR3 region: CASRGQALPNSPLHF. CDR3 coding DNA: TGTGCCAGCCGGGGACAAGCCCTACCGAATTCACCCCTCCACTTT.